The next 24 T cell receptor beta chains were all read from a single sample in a study of cytomegalovirus exposure and HLA in healthy donors. PCR involved 60 Vbeta and 13 Jbeta primers. Generated by immunoSEQ multiplex PCR, the TCRdb table keeps only in-frame clones and is missing some. The data contain under 200,000 clones, around 72% of them singletons. The sample taken for sequencing was PBMCs. These TCRs come from a female donor in good health and CMV-seronegative.

V is TRBV2 and J is TRBJ2-1; TRBD2 matches 15 bases. The germline V gene has CDR1 SNHLY and CDR2 FYNNEI. The CDR3 is made up of 14 amino acids. V lost 8 bases to trimming and J lost 12 bases; unmatched junction nucleotides: 8. The CDR3 bases are TGTGCCAGCGGAACCGGGACTAGCGGGGGGTTGCAGTTCTTC. Translating gives CASGTGTSGGLQFF.

The V gene is TRBV19, the J gene TRBJ2-3; TRBD2 might be the D (6 bases). The V end was cut by 4 bases, the J end by 3 bases, with 17 bases between. Germline CDR1 LNHDA, CDR2 SQIVND (reference sequence). CDR3 length: 16 amino acids. This CDR3 is CASSNPGTWLTDTQYF. CDR3 coding DNA: TGTGCCAGTAGTAACCCAGGGACTTGGTTGACAGATACGCAGTATTTT. Filled out from reference TRBV19 and TRBJ2-3, the complete variable domain reads DGGITQSPKYLFRKEGQNVTLSCEQNLNHDAMYWYRQDPGQGLRLIYYSQIVNDFQKGDIAEGYSVSREKKESFPLTVTSAQKNPTAFYLCASSNPGTWLTDTQYFGPGTRLTVL.

The CDR3 bases are TGTGCCAGCAGCTCGACAGGGTCGACTGAAGCTTTCTTT. Translating gives CASSSTGSTEAFF. This rearrangement joins TRBV7-3 to TRBJ1-1; 7 bases line up with TRBD1. After removal of 4 bases from V and 5 bases from J, the junction contained 4 bases not matched to a gene. Germline V gene sequence: CDR1 SGHTA, CDR2 FQGTGA. The CDR3 consists of 13 residues.

The J gene is TRBJ2-5, the V gene TRBV7-2, with no clear D. V was trimmed by 1 base and J by 3 bases, leaving 9 bases between them. In germline, CDR1 is SGHTA, CDR2 FQGNSA. The CDR3 totals 14 residues. The CDR3 region has the DNA TGTGCCAGCAGCTTAGGACAATTAAAAGAGACCCAGTACTTC. Protein product: CASSLGQLKETQYF.

V usage is TRBV6-1 and J usage is TRBJ1-6, with D unresolved. The V gene's germline CDR1 is MNHNS and CDR2 SASEGT. The V and J ends lost 2 bases and 4 bases respectively, with 12 bases between them. The CDR3 loop spans 16 amino acids. DNA of the CDR3: TGTGCCAGCAGTGAAAGTGGCCGACTTTATAATTCACCCCTCCACTTT. Translating gives CASSESGRLYNSPLHF.

This clone is a singleton in its sample. A much larger clone sits a single nucleotide away, making a read error possible. The chain employs TRBV11-1 and TRBJ2-7, with a weak D call TRBD1 (6 bases). The CDR3 totals 12 residues. Trimming shortened V by 5 bases and J by 3 bases, and 8 bases separated the two germline ends. The germline gives CDR1 SGHAT, CDR2 FQDESV (reference sequence). The CDR3 DNA reads TGTGCCAGCAGCCAGGACAGCTACGAGCAGTACTTC. Protein: CASSQDSYEQYF.

V is TRBV19 and J is TRBJ1-5; D uncertain. Germline CDR1 LNHDA, CDR2 SQIVND (reference sequence). V was cut by 7 bases and J by 2 bases, with 12 bases left in between. The CDR3 consists of 14 residues. The CDR3 region is CASMAWQRNQPQHF. DNA for the CDR3: TGTGCCAGTATGGCTTGGCAACGCAATCAGCCCCAGCATTTT.

The genes are TRBV18 and TRBJ1-1; D is perhaps TRBD1 (5 bases). Germline V lookup: CDR1 KGHSH, CDR2 LQKENI. CDR3 size: 12 residues. Trimming took 3 bases from V and 3 from J, leaving 5 bases between them. DNA of the CDR3: TGTGCCAGCTCACCGACAGACACTGAAGCTTTCTTT. Its translation is CASSPTDTEAFF. Variable domain in full (rest from reference TRBV18 and TRBJ1-1): NAGVMQNPRHLVRRRGQEARLRCSPMKGHSHVYWYRQLPEEGLKFMVYLQKENIIDESGMPKERFSAEFPKEGPSILRIQQVVRGDSAAYFCASSPTDTEAFFGQGTRLTVV.

The chain couples TRBV5-1 to TRBJ1-3; D is perhaps TRBD1 (5 bases). The germline V gene encodes CDR1 SGHRS and CDR2 YFSETQ. This CDR3 is 16 amino acids long. V lost 0 bases and J lost 0, with 10 bases in between. The CDR3 spells CASSLADSYSGNTIYF. The CDR3 DNA reads TGCGCCAGCAGCTTGGCCGACAGTTACTCTGGAAACACCATATATTTT.

The V call is TRBV4-3, the J call TRBJ2-7, with D unclear. There are 15 residues in the CDR3. CDR1 and CDR2 (germline): LGHNA, YSLEER. Trimming took 0 bases from V and 0 from J, leaving 9 bases between them. CDR3 amino acids: CASSQEGSSSYEQYF. CDR3 DNA: TGCGCCAGCAGCCAAGAAGGTTCTAGCTCCTACGAGCAGTACTTC.

This clone was seen more than once but under ten times. This chain joins TRBV7-2 and TRBJ2-2, with a possible D match to TRBD1 (6 bases). The CDR3 runs 15 residues. The V and J ends lost 1 base and 7 bases respectively, with 13 bases between them. Germline V CDR1 and CDR2: SGHTA, FQGNSA. The CDR3: CASSLGQGIDGELFF. The CDR3, as DNA: TGTGCCAGCAGCTTAGGCCAGGGGATCGACGGGGAGCTGTTTTTT.

This clone was detected a few times. The rearrangement links TRBV28 to TRBJ2-3, with TRBD2 as a possible D gene (5 bases). This CDR3 region has 13 residues. From germline, CDR1 is MDHEN and CDR2 SYDVKM. The V gene lost 2 bases and the J gene lost 3 bases, with 6 bases spanning the gap. The CDR3 nucleotides are TGTGCCAGCAGTTTACGCGGGACAGATACGCAGTATTTT. It specifies CASSLRGTDTQYF.

The gene calls are TRBV27 and TRBJ2-2, with 10 bases matching TRBD1. Unmatched junction bases numbered 6, after V lost 6 bases and J lost 5 bases. CDR1 and CDR2 from the germline V gene are MNHEY and SMNVEV (reference sequence). CDR3 size: 15 residues. The CDR3 protein is CASRSGQGRTGELFF. CDR3 DNA: TGTGCCAGCAGGTCGGGACAGGGGAGGACCGGGGAGCTGTTTTTT.

Only a few counts were recorded for this clone. This chain uses TRBV5-1 with TRBJ2-7, with a tentative D call TRBD2 (10 bases). This CDR3 is built from 21 residues. V lost 4 bases, J lost 1 base, and 33 bases lay in between. Germline V gives CDR1 SGHRS, CDR2 YFSETQ. The CDR3 loop is CASSALLRDRATSGTSYEQYF. CDR3 sequence (DNA): TGCGCCAGCAGCGCCTTACTTCGGGACAGGGCCACTAGCGGGACGTCCTACGAGCAGTACTTC.

This sequence joins TRBV11-3 and TRBJ1-1; no clear D. CDR1 is SGHNT, CDR2 YENEEA, per germline. CDR3 length: 14 residues. V lost 5 bases and J 0 bases, leaving 10 bases between the germline ends. CDR3 loop: CASSRDRMNTEAFF. The CDR3 DNA is TGTGCCAGCAGCCGGGATAGGATGAACACTGAAGCTTTCTTT. The variable domain in full, completed from reference TRBV11-3 and TRBJ1-1, reads EAGVVQSPRYKIIEKKQPVAFWCNPISGHNTLYWYLQNLGQGPELLIRYENEEAVDDSQLPKDRFSAERLKGVDSTLKIQPAELGDSAVYLCASSRDRMNTEAFFGQGTRLTVV.

The rearrangement uses TRBV18 and TRBJ2-2, with a weak D call TRBD1 (6 bases). Germline lookup yields CDR1 KGHSH and CDR2 LQKENI. The V and J ends lost 6 bases and 5 bases respectively, with 22 bases between them. The CDR3 consists of 17 residues. CDR3 sequence: CASSLGTSGPYTGELFF. The CDR3 bases are TGTGCCAGCTCTCTCGGGACATCCGGCCCGTATACCGGGGAGCTGTTTTTT.

V usage is TRBV5-5 and J usage is TRBJ1-6, with D hard to call. Trimming shortened V by 2 bases and J by 7 bases, and 10 bases separated the two germline ends. The CDR3 is 14 amino acids. CDR1 SGHKS and CDR2 YYEKEE come from the germline V gene (reference sequence). CDR3 protein: CASSFLQFNSPLHF. In DNA form, the CDR3 reads TGTGCCAGCAGCTTTTTACAGTTCAATTCACCCCTCCACTTT.

The rearrangement joins TRBV18 to TRBJ2-5, with 10 bases lining up with TRBD1. Germline lookup yields CDR1 KGHSH and CDR2 LQKENI. The length of the CDR3 is 15 residues. J gave up 2 bases and V 2 bases, and 2 bases lay outside the gene matches. CDR3 amino acids: CASSPGTGDQETQYF. CDR3 bases: TGTGCCAGCTCACCAGGGACAGGGGATCAAGAGACCCAGTACTTC.

The CDR3 nucleotides read TGCGCCAGTAGACCGGGGACAGGGGGCAACGAGCAGTACTTC. It encodes CASRPGTGGNEQYF. The chain has TRBV5-1 and TRBJ2-5; 12 nucleotides match TRBD1. The J call is uncertain, as TRBJ2-7 better fits the DNA end. The CDR3 is 14 amino acids. Germline V gene lookup returns CDR1 SGHRS and CDR2 YFSETQ.

The V call is TRBV6-6, the J call TRBJ1-5; 10 nucleotides agree with TRBD1. CDR1 MNHNY and CDR2 SVGAGI come from the germline V gene (reference sequence). CDR3 length: 15 amino acids. The V and J ends lost 2 bases and 6 bases, in that order; junction bases with no gene match: 4. The DNA of the CDR3 is TGTGCCAGCAGTTACCCCGGACAGGGGGGTCAGCCCCAGCATTTT. It translates to CASSYPGQGGQPQHF.

This clone was observed a handful of times. J is TRBJ1-5 and V is TRBV2, with TRBD1 identical over 7 bases. Germline CDR1 SNHLY, CDR2 FYNNEI. V gave up 6 bases and J gave up 4 bases; unmatched junction bases: 3. The CDR3 has 13 residues. The CDR3 reads CASRGTVNQPQHF. The DNA of the CDR3 is TGTGCCAGCAGGGGGACAGTGAATCAGCCCCAGCATTTT.

For the CDR3, the DNA is TGTGCCAGCAGACTAGCGGGAGAGACCCAGTACTTC. Translated: CASRLAGETQYF. The chain uses TRBV9 and TRBJ2-5, with 9 bases matching TRBD2. The trim removed 5 bases at V and 4 bases at J, leaving 0 bases unmatched. Germline V gene lookup returns CDR1 SGDLS and CDR2 YYNGEE. The CDR3 is 12 residues long.

This clone was detected only a few times. The chain is built from TRBV19 and TRBJ1-5; D is unresolved. Deletions cut 3 bases from V and 2 bases from J, with 8 bases between. CDR1 and CDR2 from the germline V gene are LNHDA and SQIVND (reference sequence). CDR3 length equals 14 residues. In DNA, the CDR3 is TGTGCCAGTAGTATTTTCCAGGGCAATCAGCCCCAGCATTTT. It is translated as CASSIFQGNQPQHF. The full variable domain, rest sourced from reference TRBV19 and TRBJ1-5, is DGGITQSPKYLFRKEGQNVTLSCEQNLNHDAMYWYRQDPGQGLRLIYYSQIVNDFQKGDIAEGYSVSREKKESFPLTVTSAQKNPTAFYLCASSIFQGNQPQHFGDGTRLSIL.

This clone has more than one count but fewer than ten. V gene TRBV7-3 combines with J gene TRBJ1-2, with TRBD1 as a possible D gene (5 bases). CDR1 and CDR2 from the germline V gene are SGHTA and FQGTGA. Trimming shortened V by 5 bases and J by 6 bases, and 19 bases separated the two germline ends. The CDR3 totals 15 residues. The CDR3, as DNA: TGTGCCAGCAGCACCTCAGGGATCGCCTCCGATGGCTACACCTTC. Amino acid sequence: CASSTSGIASDGYTF.